What follows is one TCR beta chain and its context. Its antigen is unknown. No base-level quality is on record; no much larger clone is a single base apart. TCRbeta CDR3 regions were amplified from genomic DNA using the immunoSEQ Assay, a bias-controlled multiplex PCR. Regarding the original processing steps: The number of nucleated cells in each sample was estimated from the amplification of reference gene primers within the assay. To quantify the absolute abundance of each unique TCRbeta CDR3 rearrangement, sequence reads were collapsed and filtered. For each sample, productive Simpson clonality was calculated by taking the square root of Simpson's diversity index across productive rearrangements. Not all clones reach the TCRdb copy of this immuneACCESS table, which keeps in-frame sequences only. Checked studies attribute under half of the gap to unresolved V genes and leave the rest unexplained. Clone size and V and J calls were adopted from that table, with D and trimming inferred from the DNA. For this sample there are over 450,000 clones; about 88% appear just once. The ten largest clones represent roughly 8% of the sample.

The sample comes from a study of blood T cell repertoires in COVID-19 (TCRdb year 2020). Broadly, across the study: Samples covering the acute and convalescent phases of COVID-19 were provided by collaborators in the United States, Italy and Spain. Deeply sampled blood TCRbeta repertoires from subjects exposed to, actively infected with, or recovered from COVID-19 were included in the dataset. The material from the prospective study consisted of cDNA or gDNA derived from T cells, B-cell-depleted T cells, or PBMCs. A freely available public database, intended as a resource for researchers studying the immune response to SARS-CoV-2, is where the repertoires were released. The samples were drawn from the first 160 participants of the ongoing ImmuneRACE study and from 1,254 subjects provided by 6 global collaborators. Where available, HLA class I and class II types were taken from metadata supplied by the sample provider and were not determined by assay-based typing. A de-identified subject ID, COVID-19 status, age in years and sex were almost always included in the sample metadata.

At one collaborating source in Seattle, patients were enrolled during active infection and were followed longitudinally through the course of disease. Each collaborating institution followed its own protocols to collect whole blood in K2EDTA tubes. For TCRbeta analysis, collaborator samples were shipped as frozen whole blood, as isolated PBMCs, or as DNA extracted from either sample type. The investigation overall reported the following: The amount of clinical and demographic metadata varied by source and participant and was provided uncurated.

The TCR originated in a woman aged 50 to 60 with COVID-19, enrolled during active disease. The sample taken for sequencing was peripheral blood.

The DNA sequence is TGTGCCAGCAGCGTTATGTCCCCTCCGGGGAACACCGGGGAGCTGTTTTTT. This sequence encodes CASSVMSPPGNTGELFF. The chain is assembled from TRBV7-6 and TRBJ2-2; the D gene is unclear. V is cut by 5 bases and J by 1 base, and the space between the germline ends is 17 bases. Via the germline V gene, CDR1 is SGHVS and CDR2 FNYEAQ. Including the terminal cysteine and phenylalanine, the CDR3 comprises 17 residues. CDR3 DNA only is kept here, 51 bases in frame from base 1.